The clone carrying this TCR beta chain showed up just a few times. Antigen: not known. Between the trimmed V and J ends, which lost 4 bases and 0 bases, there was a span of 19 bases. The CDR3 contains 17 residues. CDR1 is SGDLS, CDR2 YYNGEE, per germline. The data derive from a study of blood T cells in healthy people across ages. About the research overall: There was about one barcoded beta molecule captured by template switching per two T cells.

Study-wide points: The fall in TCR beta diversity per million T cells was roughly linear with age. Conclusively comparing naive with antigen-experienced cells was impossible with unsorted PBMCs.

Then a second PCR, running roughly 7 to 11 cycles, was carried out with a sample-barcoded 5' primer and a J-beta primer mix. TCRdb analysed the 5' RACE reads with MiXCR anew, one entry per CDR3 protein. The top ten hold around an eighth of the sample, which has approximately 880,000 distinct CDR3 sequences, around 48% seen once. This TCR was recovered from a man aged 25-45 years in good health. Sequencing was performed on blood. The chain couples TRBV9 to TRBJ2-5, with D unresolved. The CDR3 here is CASSPEGGPMYQETQYF. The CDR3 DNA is TGTGCCAGCAGCCCAGAAGGCGGTCCGATGTACCAAGAGACCCAGTACTTC.